Listed here is a single T cell receptor (beta chain). Cohort placement rested on clinical history that participants reported themselves. This entry comes from a study of blood T cell repertoires in COVID-19. Study information: From T cells, B-cell-depleted T cells, or PBMCs came the material, which was cDNA or gDNA.

The repertoire was sequenced with immunoSEQ multiplex PCR; TCRdb's copy has only in-frame clones and lacks some. The table lists a few hundred thousand clones, more than 85% of them singletons, with about a fifth in the top ten. Germline-derived CDR1 and CDR2 are KGHSH and LQKENI. V trimming: 4 bases; J trimming: 2 bases; junction bases outside the gene matches: 1. This CDR3 has 14 residues. The receptor comes from a woman aged 25 to 45 who had recovered from COVID-19. The J gene is TRBJ2-7, the V gene TRBV18; 11 bases agree with TRBD2. The sample consisted of PBMCs or T cells enriched from blood (not recorded which). CDR3 DNA: TGTGCCAGCTCACTGACTAGCGGGGCCTACGAGCAGTACTTC. Residues: CASSLTSGAYEQYF.